Listed below are T cell receptor beta chains from one sample, sequenced in a study of CD4 T cells in relation to SARS-CoV-2 and coronaviruses. These receptors lack a known antigen. The assay was immunoSEQ multiplex PCR, and TCRdb's table has in-frame clones only and misses some. This sample yields about 28,000 clones, of which about 70% are seen a single time; around 21% belongs to the top ten. Sequencing was done on a sample of CD4+ T cells from PBMCs, cultured in vitro. These receptors were taken from a human donor in good health. The CDR3 runs from the conserved cysteine through the conserved F or W. A D gene is named only where the DNA matches it firmly. For some rows the clone size is stated as once, few or many, or as a class when expanded; others skip it.

D	size	V	J	CDR3	DNA
NA	NA	TRBV4-3	TRBJ1-3	CASSQDEGPNTIYF	TGCGCCAGCAGCCAAGATGAGGGGCCAAACACCATATATTTT
TRBD2	NA	TRBV27	TRBJ2-5	CASSLSGLAGGVGETQYF	TGTGCCAGCAGTTTATCGGGACTAGCGGGAGGGGTAGGGGAGACCCAGTACTTC
NA	NA	TRBV5-1	TRBJ1-5	CASSLASGLPQHF	TGCGCCAGCAGCTTGGCTTCGGGTCTGCCCCAGCATTTT
NA	few	TRBV28	TRBJ1-2	CASSLYVVYGYTF	TGTGCCAGCAGTTTATACGTGGTCTATGGCTACACCTTC
NA	NA	TRBV21-1	TRBJ2-5	CASSKAPSGGVETQYF	TGTGCCAGCAGCAAAGCCCCGTCAGGGGGCGTTGAGACCCAGTACTTC
TRBD1	NA	TRBV2	TRBJ1-2	CASSLDRLNGYTF	TGTGCCAGCAGTTTGGACAGGCTAAATGGCTACACCTTC
TRBD2	NA	TRBV6-6	TRBJ2-2	CASSRLAGELVNTGELFF	TGTGCCAGCAGTCGGCTAGCGGGAGAACTCGTGAACACCGGGGAGCTGTTTTTT
NA	once	TRBV28	TRBJ2-1	CALGGPYNEQFF	TGTGCCCTAGGGGGTCCGTACAATGAGCAGTTCTTC
NA	NA	TRBV9	TRBJ1-2	CASSDSFYGYTF	TGTGCCAGCAGCGATAGCTTCTATGGCTACACCTTC
TRBD1	NA	TRBV7-2	TRBJ2-4	CASSPSMGQQNIQYF	TGTGCCAGCAGTCCCTCGATGGGACAGCAAAACATTCAGTACTTC
NA	NA	TRBV6-2/TRBV6-3	TRBJ1-1	CASSYGVENTEAFF	TGTGCCAGCAGTTACGGGGTAGAGAACACTGAAGCTTTCTTT
NA	once	TRBV2	TRBJ1-2	CASRPQGYGYTF	TGTGCCAGCAGGCCCCAGGGCTATGGCTACACCTTC
NA	few	TRBV3-1/TRBV3-2	TRBJ2-2	CASSRSGNTGELFF	TGTGCCAGCAGCCGTAGCGGGAACACCGGGGAGCTGTTTTTT
NA	NA	TRBV7-2	TRBJ1-1	CASRTTGRTEAFF	TGTGCCAGCAGGACAACAGGGAGAACTGAAGCTTTCTTT